The clone carrying this T cell receptor (beta chain) was counted a few times. Its antigen is unknown. Germline V gene data show CDR1 as KGHDR and CDR2 as SFDVKD. Deletions cut 6 bases from V and 2 bases from J, with 12 bases between. This CDR3 region has 14 residues. Using unique molecular identifiers, the investigators prepared the TCRbeta library. From the PCR reads, TCRdb called clonotypes with MiXCR, one entry per CDR3 protein. The repertoire has more than 200,000 distinct CDR3 sequences, 20% to 30% of them found once; the top ten carry about 5%. These data belong to a study of T-cell reconstitution after alpha-beta-depleted transplantation in children. Study results and caveats: Counts and diversity of T cells one year after transplant came mostly from newly produced T cells. Elevated TCRbeta diversity at day 60 was traced, in some patients, to surviving recipient T cells and thymic progenitors. In patients about two months after transplant, alpha-beta T cells reportedly arose from several hundred expanded graft clones.

This specimen was PBMCs, mostly from graft donor cells, taken 360 days after TCRalphabeta/CD19-depleted stem cell transplant. The chain uses TRBV24-1 and TRBJ2-5, with D possibly called TRBD1 or TRBD2 (6 bases each). The TCR comes from a female patient between 2 and 15 years old who had a stem cell transplant for congenital amegakaryocytic thrombocytopenia, so the T cells may come from the graft donor. The CDR3 coding sequence is TGTGCCACCAGTTCCGGGGGCATTCAAGAGACCCAGTACTTC. Its protein product is CATSSGGIQETQYF.